These 5 T cell receptor beta chains originate from one sample sequenced in a study of CXCR3-negative and CXCR3-positive naive CD8 T cells. UMI-labeled 5' RACE yielded the TRB cDNA libraries. Reprocessing the 5' RACE reads, TCRdb reports a single entry for every CDR3 protein and omits DNA. In total, the table holds some 60,000 distinct CDR3 sequences. Study-level results: Compared with CXCR3-negative naive cells, CXCR3-positive naive cells showed more hydrophobic TRB CDR3s.

These TCRs' antigens remain unknown. The specimen sequenced was naive CXCR3+ CD8+ T cells from blood. Described subset: CD45RO-CCR7+CD27+CD95- naive CD8+ T cells expressing CXCR3 (TNR3+). The receptor source for this set is a human donor in good health. Some clones in this sample may be carry-over from other donors' samples.

This rearrangement joins TRBV29-1 to TRBJ1-5; lacking DNA, the TRBD1 call made by TCRdb goes unchecked. The CDR3 loop spans 13 amino acids. The germline V gene encodes CDR1 SQVTM and CDR2 ANQGSEA. The CDR3 sequence is CSVTTGWFQPQHF.

This chain uses TRBV28 with TRBJ2-1. CDR3 length equals 12 residues. Germline CDR1 MDHEN, CDR2 SYDVKM. The CDR3 here is CASSRRRNEQFF.

The J gene is TRBJ1-5, the V gene TRBV4-3. CDR1 LGHNA and CDR2 YSLEER come from the germline V gene. This CDR3 contains 16 residues. The chain's CDR3 is CASSHALGPPRQPQHF.

The V gene is TRBV7-6, the J gene TRBJ1-1. Germline V gene sequence: CDR1 SGHVS, CDR2 FNYEAQ. This CDR3 has 13 residues. The CDR3: CASSLGTNTEAFF.

V usage is TRBV4-1 and J usage is TRBJ2-2. This CDR3 comprises 15 residues. Germline CDR1 is MGHRA and CDR2 is YSYEKL. The CDR3 region is CASSQDVLNTGELFF.